The rows below give T cell receptor beta chains drawn from one sample of a study of blood T cell repertoires in COVID-19. The table came from immunoSEQ multiplex PCR; TCRdb's copy has only in-frame clones and leaves some out. The sample includes some 250,000 clones, about 86% seen only once; the top ten take about 3.2%. Source material: peripheral blood. These receptors all stem from an older woman with active or convalescent COVID-19. The CDR3 runs from the conserved cysteine through the conserved F or W. D genes are given only for firm matches. Only some rows state a clone size, as once, few, many or a class for expanded clones.

clone size	D gene	V gene	J gene	CDR3 DNA	CDR3 protein
few	TRBD1	TRBV7-9	TRBJ1-1	TGTGCCAGCAGCTTCGATTGGCTACAGGGGACTGAAGCTTTCTTT	CASSFDWLQGTEAFF
.	.	TRBV11-2	TRBJ2-2	TGTGCCAGCAGACCCGCGGGGGCCTACACCGGGGAGCTGTTTTTT	CASRPAGAYTGELFF
.	TRBD1	TRBV9	TRBJ2-2	TGTGCCAGCAGCTCCTGGGACAGCCTGAACACCGGGGAGCTGTTTTTT	CASSSWDSLNTGELFF
.	.	TRBV2	TRBJ1-1	TGTGCCAGCTGTTTGACCAACGGGGGGCAGGTCGGCACTGAAGCTTTCTTT	CASCLTNGGQVGTEAFF
.	.	TRBV3-1/TRBV3-2	TRBJ1-6	TGTGCCAGCAGCCAGGCAGGGGAAAATTCACCCCTCCACTTT	CASSQAGENSPLHF
.	TRBD1	TRBV6-6	TRBJ1-3	TGTGCCAGCAGTTACTCAGGACAGGGTGGCACCATATATTTT	CASSYSGQGGTIYF
few	TRBD1	TRBV5-6	TRBJ2-5	TGTGCCAGCAGCCTGACAGGGGGAGAGACCCAGTACTTC	CASSLTGGETQYF
.	TRBD2	TRBV4-1	TRBJ2-7	TGCGCCAGCAGCCCTAGCGGGGGCGGGAGAGAGCAGTACTTC	CASSPSGGGREQYF
.	TRBD1	TRBV2	TRBJ1-5	TGTGCCAGCACCGAAGGGACAGGGGCGAGTCAGCCCCAGCATTTT	CASTEGTGASQPQHF
few	TRBD1	TRBV19	TRBJ1-1	TGTGCCAGTAGTATTCTACAGGGGGCAGCCACTGAAGCTTTCTTT	CASSILQGAATEAFF